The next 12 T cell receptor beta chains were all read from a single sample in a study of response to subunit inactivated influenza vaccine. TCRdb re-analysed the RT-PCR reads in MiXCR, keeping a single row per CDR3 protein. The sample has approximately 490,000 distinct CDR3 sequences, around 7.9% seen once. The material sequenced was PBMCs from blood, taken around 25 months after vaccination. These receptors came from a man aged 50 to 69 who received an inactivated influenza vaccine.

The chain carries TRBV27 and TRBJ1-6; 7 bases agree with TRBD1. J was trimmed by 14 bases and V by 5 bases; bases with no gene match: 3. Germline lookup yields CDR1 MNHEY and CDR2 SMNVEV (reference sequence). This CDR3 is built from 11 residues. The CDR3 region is CASSTTGTLHF. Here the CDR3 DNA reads TGTGCCAGCAGTACGACAGGGACCCTCCACTTT.

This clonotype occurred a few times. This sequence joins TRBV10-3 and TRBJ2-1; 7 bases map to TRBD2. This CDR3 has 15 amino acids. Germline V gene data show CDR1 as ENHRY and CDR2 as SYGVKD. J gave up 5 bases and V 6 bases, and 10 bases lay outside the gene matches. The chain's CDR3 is CAISPMGGAHNEQFF. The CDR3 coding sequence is TGTGCCATCAGCCCGATGGGAGGGGCGCACAATGAGCAGTTCTTC.

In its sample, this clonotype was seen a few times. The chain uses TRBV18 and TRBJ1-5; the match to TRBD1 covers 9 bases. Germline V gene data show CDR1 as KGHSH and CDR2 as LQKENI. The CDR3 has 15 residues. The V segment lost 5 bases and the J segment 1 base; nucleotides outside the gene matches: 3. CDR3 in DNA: TGTGCCAGCTCATCACAGGGGGCGAGCAATCAGCCCCAGCATTTT. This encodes CASSSQGASNQPQHF.

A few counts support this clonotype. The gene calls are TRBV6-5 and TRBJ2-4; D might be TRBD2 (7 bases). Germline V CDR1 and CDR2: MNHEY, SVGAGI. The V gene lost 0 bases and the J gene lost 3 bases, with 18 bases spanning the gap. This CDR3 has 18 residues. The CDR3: CASSYSRTPGEGKNIQYF. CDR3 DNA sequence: TGTGCCAGCAGTTACTCGAGGACCCCAGGGGAGGGCAAAAACATTCAGTACTTC.

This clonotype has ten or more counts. This CDR3 is CASSTDRNYGYTF. The CDR3 coding sequence is TGTGCCAGCAGTACGGACAGGAACTATGGCTACACCTTC. The V call is TRBV6-1, the J call TRBJ1-2, with 7 bases identical to TRBD1. The ends lost 5 bases at V and 2 bases at J; junction bases unmatched: 2. Germline-derived CDR1 and CDR2 are MNHNS and SASEGT. The CDR3 has 13 amino acids.

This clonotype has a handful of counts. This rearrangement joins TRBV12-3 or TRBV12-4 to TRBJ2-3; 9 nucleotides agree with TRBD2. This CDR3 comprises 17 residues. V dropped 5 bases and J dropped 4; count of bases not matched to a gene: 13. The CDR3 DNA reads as TGTGCCAGCAGTGGACAGAAGCTAGCGGGGTCGGCAGATACGCAGTATTTT. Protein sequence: CASSGQKLAGSADTQYF.

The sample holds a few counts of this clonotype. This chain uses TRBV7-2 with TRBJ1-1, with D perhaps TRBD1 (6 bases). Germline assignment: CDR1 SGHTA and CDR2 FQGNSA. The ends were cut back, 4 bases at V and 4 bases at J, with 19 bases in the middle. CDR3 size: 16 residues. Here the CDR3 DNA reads TGTGCCAGCAGCTCGAGCGGTGTAGGGGGGAGCACTGAAGCTTTCTTT. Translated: CASSSSGVGGSTEAFF.

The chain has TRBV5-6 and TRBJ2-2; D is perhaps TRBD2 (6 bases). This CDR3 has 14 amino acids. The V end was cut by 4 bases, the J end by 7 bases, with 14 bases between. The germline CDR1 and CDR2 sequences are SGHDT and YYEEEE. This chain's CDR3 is CASSRGLHSGELFF. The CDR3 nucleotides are TGTGCCAGCAGCCGGGGACTCCACAGCGGGGAGCTGTTTTTT.

In DNA, the CDR3 is TGCAGTGCTAGCTCTAGGCGGGGACAGGGTCGTAATGAGCAGTTCTTC. Encoded protein: CSASSRRGQGRNEQFF. V gene TRBV20-1 combines with J gene TRBJ2-1, with TRBD1 identical over 9 bases. V trimming: 3 bases; J trimming: 7 bases; junction bases outside the gene matches: 13. The CDR3 loop spans 16 amino acids. Germline CDR1 and CDR2: DFQATT and SNEGSKA (reference sequence).

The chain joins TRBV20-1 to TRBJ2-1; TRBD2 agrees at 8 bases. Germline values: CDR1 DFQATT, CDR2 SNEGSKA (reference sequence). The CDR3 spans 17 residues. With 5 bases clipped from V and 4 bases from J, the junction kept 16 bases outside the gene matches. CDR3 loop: CSARPLSGGFGYNEQFF. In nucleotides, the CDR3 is TGCAGTGCTCGTCCATTGTCGGGGGGGTTTGGGTACAATGAGCAGTTCTTC.

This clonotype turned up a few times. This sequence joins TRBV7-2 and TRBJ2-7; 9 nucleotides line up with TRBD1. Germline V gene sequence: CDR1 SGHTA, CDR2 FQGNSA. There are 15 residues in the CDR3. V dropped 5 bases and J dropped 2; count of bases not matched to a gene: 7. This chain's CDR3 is CASSLGQGSAYEQYF. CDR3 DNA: TGTGCCAGCAGCCTTGGACAGGGGAGCGCCTACGAGCAGTACTTC.

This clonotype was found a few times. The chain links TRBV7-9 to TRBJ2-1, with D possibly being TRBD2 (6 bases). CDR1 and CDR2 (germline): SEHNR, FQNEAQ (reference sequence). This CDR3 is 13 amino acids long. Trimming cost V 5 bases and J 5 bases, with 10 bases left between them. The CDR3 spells CASSAGSHNEQFF. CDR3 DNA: TGTGCCAGCAGCGCGGGATCCCACAATGAGCAGTTCTTC. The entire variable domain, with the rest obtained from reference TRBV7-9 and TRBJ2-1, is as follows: DTGVSQNPRHKITKRGQNVTFRCDPISEHNRLYWYRQTLGQGPEFLTYFQNEAQLEKSRLLSDRFSAERPKGSFSTLEIQRTEQGDSAMYLCASSAGSHNEQFFGPGTRLTVL.